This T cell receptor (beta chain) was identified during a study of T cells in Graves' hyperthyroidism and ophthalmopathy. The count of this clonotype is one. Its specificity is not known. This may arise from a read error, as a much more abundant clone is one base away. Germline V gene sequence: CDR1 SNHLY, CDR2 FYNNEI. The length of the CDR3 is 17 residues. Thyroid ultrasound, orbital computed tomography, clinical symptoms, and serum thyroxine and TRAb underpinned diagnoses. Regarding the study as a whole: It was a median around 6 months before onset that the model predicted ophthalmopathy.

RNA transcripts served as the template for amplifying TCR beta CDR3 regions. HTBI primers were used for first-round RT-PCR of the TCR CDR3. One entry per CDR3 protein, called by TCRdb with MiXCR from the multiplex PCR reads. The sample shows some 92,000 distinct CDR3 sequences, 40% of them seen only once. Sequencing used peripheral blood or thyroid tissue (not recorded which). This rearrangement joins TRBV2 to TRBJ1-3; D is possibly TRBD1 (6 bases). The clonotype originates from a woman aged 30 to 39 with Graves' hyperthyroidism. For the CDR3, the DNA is TGTGCCAGCAGTCCCCCGGGACACCTAAGCTCTGGAAACACCGTATATTTT. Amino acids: CASSPPGHLSSGNTVYF. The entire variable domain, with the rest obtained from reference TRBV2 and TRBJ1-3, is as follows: EPEVTQTPSHQVTQMGQEVILRCVPISNHLYFYWYRQILGQKVEFLVSFYNNEISEKSEIFDDQFSVERPDGSNFTLKIRSTKLEDSAMYFCASSPPGHLSSGNTVYFGEGSWLTVV.